This TCR beta chain is from a study of cytomegalovirus exposure and HLA in healthy donors. General study findings and limits: Fewer N-insertions than the 666-donor mean were reportedly shown by an Asian-associated ancestry cluster in a later analysis. HLA alleles were associated with around 17,000 TCR beta sequences in a later analysis at 0.05 false discovery rate. Cytomegalovirus association was assigned to about 150 TCR beta chains. CMV antigen specificity was confirmed in vitro for three CMV-associated chains.

Comments on this clone: The antigen is undetermined.

Primers included in the PCR were 60 Vbeta and 13 Jbeta primers. Measured with immunoSEQ multiplex PCR; TCRdb has only the in-frame clones, and not every one. The profile covers 130,000 or so clones, with approximately 80% appearing a single time and roughly 5.2% taken by the ten largest. Germline CDR1 is SEHNR and CDR2 is FQNEAQ (reference sequence). J lost 4 bases, V lost 5 bases, and 12 bases had no gene match. The CDR3 runs to 17 residues. The sample was PBMCs. The receptor comes from a man aged 18 to 30 in good health and CMV-seropositive. The J gene is TRBJ1-2, the V gene TRBV7-9; TRBD1 matches 11 bases. The CDR3 nucleotides read TGTGCCAGCAGCAAAATTAATACGGGACAGGGGGGCTATGGCTACACCTTC. Its protein product is CASSKINTGQGGYGYTF.